This T cell receptor beta chain appears in the sequencing data of a study of T-cell reconstitution after alpha-beta-depleted transplantation in children. Study-wide results and limits: After one year, T-cell counts and TCRbeta diversity mostly came from new T cells.

Unique molecular identifiers were incorporated during preparation of the TCRbeta library. TCRdb passed the PCR reads through MiXCR, listing each CDR3 protein once. The sample shows 600,000 or so distinct CDR3 sequences, roughly 23% of them seen only once. V shed 3 bases and J shed 0 bases, with 12 bases lying between them. The CDR3 spans 16 residues. CDR1 is MNHEY, CDR2 SMNVEV, per germline (reference sequence). The table lists this clonotype with a few counts. Its antigen is not known. This chain links TRBV27 with TRBJ2-4; D might be TRBD1 (5 bases). This TCR was sampled from a boy under three years old who had a stem cell transplant for acute myeloid leukemia, so the T cells may come from the graft donor. The sequencing used PBMCs, mostly from graft donor cells, collected 360 days after TCRalphabeta/CD19-depleted stem cell transplant. The CDR3 here is CASSLGRGLAKNIQYF. CDR3 sequence (DNA): TGTGCCAGCAGTTTGGGAAGGGGATTAGCCAAAAACATTCAGTACTTC.